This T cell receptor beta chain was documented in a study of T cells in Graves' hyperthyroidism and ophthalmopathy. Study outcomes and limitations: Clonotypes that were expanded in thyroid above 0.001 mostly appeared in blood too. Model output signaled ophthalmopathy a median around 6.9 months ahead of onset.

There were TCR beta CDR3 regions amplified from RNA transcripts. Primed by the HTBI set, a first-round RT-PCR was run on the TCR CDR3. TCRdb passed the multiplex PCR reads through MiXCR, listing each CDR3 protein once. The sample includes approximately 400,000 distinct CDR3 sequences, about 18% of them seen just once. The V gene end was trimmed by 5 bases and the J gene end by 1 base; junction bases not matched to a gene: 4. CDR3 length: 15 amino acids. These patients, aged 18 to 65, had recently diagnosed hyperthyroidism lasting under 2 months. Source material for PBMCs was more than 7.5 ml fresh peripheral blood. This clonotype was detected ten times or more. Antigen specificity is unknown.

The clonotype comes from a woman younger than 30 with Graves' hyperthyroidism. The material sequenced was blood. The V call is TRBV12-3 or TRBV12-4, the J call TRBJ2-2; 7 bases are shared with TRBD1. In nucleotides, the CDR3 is TGTGCCAGCAGTCGGACAGGTTTGAACACCGGGGAGCTGTTTTTT. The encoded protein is CASSRTGLNTGELFF.